One and the same sample provided the 25 T cell receptor beta chains below, sequenced in a study of blood T cell repertoires in COVID-19. TCRdb keeps only in-frame clones here, not all; method: immunoSEQ multiplex PCR. The sample lists roughly 300,000 clones, 75% to 95% seen once, with more than 0.95% in the top ten. The source material was PBMCs or T cells enriched from blood (not recorded which). All receptors derive from a woman aged 25 to 45 who had recovered from COVID-19.

The V and J genes are TRBV9 and TRBJ1-1, with 9 bases lining up with TRBD1. Germline V CDR1 and CDR2: SGDLS, YYNGEE. There are 14 residues in the CDR3. V was pared by 3 bases and J by 3 bases, with 3 bases of the junction left unmatched. The CDR3 coding sequence is TGTGCCAGCAGCGGTACAGGGGGCTACACTGAAGCTTTCTTT. Its translation is CASSGTGGYTEAFF.

The genes are TRBV5-1 and TRBJ2-3, with 7 bases matching TRBD1. V shed 3 bases, J shed 5 bases, and the junction held 6 bases outside the gene matches. The V gene's germline CDR1 is SGHRS and CDR2 YFSETQ. The CDR3 loop spans 14 amino acids. This CDR3 is CASSSGQVEDTQYF. In DNA, the CDR3 is TGCGCCAGCAGCTCAGGACAGGTAGAAGATACGCAGTATTTT.

V gene TRBV4-1 combines with J gene TRBJ2-5, with D perhaps TRBD2 (6 bases). The CDR3 is made up of 15 amino acids. Germline values: CDR1 MGHRA, CDR2 YSYEKL. V shed 4 bases and J shed 5 bases, with 17 bases lying between them. The CDR3 protein is CASSPPLGGMETQYF. DNA for the CDR3: TGCGCCAGCAGCCCGCCCCTGGGCGGGATGGAGACCCAGTACTTC.

The chain couples TRBV7-3 to TRBJ2-3; 14 bases fit TRBD2. The CDR3 consists of 13 residues. With 5 bases clipped from V and 11 bases from J, the junction kept 3 bases outside the gene matches. Germline V lookup: CDR1 SGHTA, CDR2 FQGTGA. The CDR3: CASSLGTSGRQYF. The DNA of the CDR3 is TGTGCCAGCAGCCTTGGGACTAGCGGGAGGCAGTATTTT.

The chain couples TRBV28 to TRBJ1-1, with D possibly matching TRBD1 (6 bases). Germline V gene data show CDR1 as MDHEN and CDR2 as SYDVKM. This CDR3 has 16 residues. V lost 3 bases and J 5 bases, leaving 19 bases between the germline ends. The CDR3 region is CASSLGAVGLGTEAFF. The CDR3 coding sequence is TGTGCCAGCAGTTTGGGGGCTGTGGGATTGGGGACTGAAGCTTTCTTT.

The chain joins TRBV3-1 (or the pseudogene TRBV3-2) to TRBJ2-7; 9 bases agree with TRBD2. This CDR3 spans 15 amino acids. The germline V gene encodes CDR1 LGHDT and CDR2 YNNKEL (reference sequence). After removal of 0 bases from V and 6 bases from J, the junction contained 6 bases not matched to a gene. The CDR3 spells CASSQETSGNAEQYF. The CDR3 DNA sequence: TGTGCCAGCAGCCAAGAGACTAGCGGAAACGCCGAGCAGTACTTC.

The chain employs TRBV20-1 and TRBJ1-5; weak D call: TRBD1 (5 bases). V was cut by 3 bases and J by 4 bases, with 10 bases left in between. CDR3 length: 13 residues. Germline V gene sequence: CDR1 DFQATT, CDR2 SNEGSKA (reference sequence). The CDR3 is CSASSSGNQPQHF. The CDR3, as DNA: TGCAGTGCTAGTTCGTCAGGGAATCAGCCCCAGCATTTT.

In DNA, the CDR3 is TGTGCAAGTCGCTTATTCGAGGGTTATGGCTACACCTTC. This gives the protein CASRLFEGYGYTF. The chain employs TRBV12-2 and TRBJ1-2. TRBV12-2 represents a pseudogene. CDR3 length: 13 residues.

The chain has TRBV12-5 and TRBJ2-3, with 8 positions matching TRBD1. The CDR3 is 15 residues long. The V gene end was trimmed by 3 bases and the J gene end by 2 bases; junction bases not matched to a gene: 4. CDR1 and CDR2 from the germline V gene are LGHNT and FRNRAP. In DNA form, the CDR3 reads TGTGCTAGTGGTTTTTGGGGACAGGCCACAGATACGCAGTATTTT. Translation gives CASGFWGQATDTQYF.

Only a few counts were recorded for this clone. The chain couples TRBV9 to TRBJ2-2, with D hard to call. Per the germline V gene, CDR1 is SGDLS and CDR2 is YYNGEE. The CDR3 totals 14 residues. Trimming removed 4 bases from V and 1 base from J, with 8 bases in between. For the CDR3, the DNA is TGTGCCAGCAGCCCCCGACAGAACACCGGGGAGCTGTTTTTT. Translated: CASSPRQNTGELFF.

The V call is TRBV7-8, the J call TRBJ2-7, with 11 bases lining up with TRBD1. The V gene's germline CDR1 is SGHVS and CDR2 FQNEAQ. The CDR3 spans 15 residues. Trimming cost V 3 bases and J 4 bases; bases outside gene matches: 5. The CDR3 loop reads CASSLGTGGTYEQYF. CDR3 nucleotides: TGTGCCAGCAGCTTGGGGACAGGGGGGACGTACGAGCAGTACTTC.

The J gene is TRBJ1-1, the V gene TRBV3-1 (or the pseudogene TRBV3-2), with D possibly matching TRBD1 (5 bases). Deletions cut 4 bases from V and 3 bases from J, with 6 bases between. The CDR3 has 12 residues. Per the germline V gene, CDR1 is LGHDT and CDR2 is YNNKEL (reference sequence). The CDR3 loop reads CASSPTDTEAFF. CDR3 nucleotides: TGTGCCAGCAGCCCGACAGACACTGAAGCTTTCTTT.

The rearrangement uses TRBV9 and TRBJ2-2; 11 nucleotides agree with TRBD1. Germline V gene data show CDR1 as SGDLS and CDR2 as YYNGEE. The CDR3 totals 17 residues. The V gene end was trimmed by 4 bases and the J gene end by 1 base; junction bases not matched to a gene: 6. The CDR3 loop is CASSTRGTGGNTGELFF. CDR3 coding DNA: TGTGCCAGCAGCACCAGAGGGACAGGGGGGAACACCGGGGAGCTGTTTTTT.

This clone was recorded only once. This rearrangement joins TRBV7-8 to TRBJ1-1, with 9 bases that match TRBD1. CDR3 size: 12 residues. CDR1 and CDR2 from the germline V gene are SGHVS and FQNEAQ. This chain's CDR3 is CAQQQGAEQTFF. CDR3 nucleotide sequence: TGTGCTCAGCAACAGGGGGCGGAACAAACTTTCTTT.

The rearrangement links TRBV5-1 to TRBJ2-1; tentative D call: TRBD2 (6 bases). Germline assignment: CDR1 SGHRS and CDR2 YFSETQ. Trimming removed 0 bases from V and 2 bases from J, with 9 bases in between. The CDR3 has 15 residues. The CDR3 nucleotides read TGCGCCAGCAGCTTGGAGGGCGGGGCCTACAATGAGCAGTTCTTC. Translating gives CASSLEGGAYNEQFF.

The chain employs TRBV28 and TRBJ1-1; D is perhaps TRBD1 (5 bases). Trimming shortened V by 6 bases and J by 1 base, and 18 bases separated the two germline ends. This CDR3 has 16 residues. CDR1 and CDR2 from the germline V gene are MDHEN and SYDVKM. The DNA for the CDR3 is TGTGCCAGCAGCCCGCGGGGGAGTCCTGGGAACACTGAAGCTTTCTTT. It specifies CASSPRGSPGNTEAFF.

The rearrangement links TRBV5-1 to TRBJ2-3, with D tentatively TRBD2 (7 bases). There are 16 residues in the CDR3. CDR1 is SGHRS and CDR2 is YFSETQ in the germline V gene. Trimming stripped 4 bases from V and 2 bases from J, with 17 bases between. As DNA, the CDR3 is TGCGCCAGCAGCGTACAGGGAGGGGGTAACACAGATACGCAGTATTTT. Its protein is CASSVQGGGNTDTQYF.

This chain links TRBV30 with TRBJ1-6; a possible D gene is TRBD1 (6 bases). CDR3 length equals 15 residues. Germline V gene data show CDR1 as GTSNPN and CDR2 as SVGIG (reference sequence). Trimming took 0 bases from V and 7 from J, leaving 13 bases between them. CDR3 sequence (DNA): TGTGCCTGGAGTGTACAAGGGGGAGGGAATTCACCCCTCCACTTT. Amino acid sequence: CAWSVQGGGNSPLHF. The full variable domain, with the rest looked up from reference TRBV30 and TRBJ1-6, is SQTIHQWPATLVQPVGSPLSLECTVEGTSNPNLYWYRQAAGRGLQLLFYSVGIGQISSEVPQNLSASRPQDRQFILSSKKLLLSDSGFYLCAWSVQGGGNSPLHFGNGTRLTVT.

The gene calls are TRBV6-5 and TRBJ2-7, with D perhaps matching TRBD1 (6 bases). Germline values: CDR1 MNHEY, CDR2 SVGAGI. The CDR3 spans 15 residues. The V end lost 6 bases, the J end lost 2 bases, and 17 bases lay between the germline ends. In DNA form, the CDR3 reads TGTGCCAGCAGCATATACAGGGACCCGACCTACGAGCAGTACTTC. It encodes CASSIYRDPTYEQYF.

The genes are TRBV18 and TRBJ2-7; D possibly corresponds to TRBD2 (6 bases). The CDR3 consists of 14 residues. Germline V gene sequence: CDR1 KGHSH, CDR2 LQKENI. Deletions cut 3 bases from V and 4 bases from J, with 13 bases between. The CDR3 region is CASSPGGVGYEQYF. CDR3 nucleotide sequence: TGTGCCAGCTCACCCGGCGGGGTTGGGTACGAGCAGTACTTC.

V and J are TRBV4-1 and TRBJ2-2, with TRBD2 identical over 7 bases. This CDR3 contains 14 residues. Germline-derived CDR1 and CDR2 are MGHRA and YSYEKL. With 10 bases clipped from V and 3 bases from J, the junction kept 8 bases outside the gene matches. The CDR3 here is CATYPGGDTGELFF. In DNA, the CDR3 is TGCGCCACCTATCCTGGGGGGGACACCGGGGAGCTGTTTTTT.

The genes are TRBV4-3 and TRBJ1-3, with 7 bases that match TRBD1. The J segment lost 1 base and the V segment lost 1 base, leaving 1 base of the junction unmatched. The CDR3 contains 15 residues. CDR1 LGHNA and CDR2 YSLEER come from the germline V gene. The CDR3 DNA is TGCGCCAGCAGCCAAGGACAGGGATCTGGAAACACCATATATTTT. Protein product: CASSQGQGSGNTIYF.

As regards this clone: This specimen includes other DNA sequences encoding the same CDR3. The CDR3 protein is CASSPGQGAEAFF. CDR3 bases: TGTGCCAGCAGCCCCGGGCAGGGGGCAGAGGCTTTCTTT. The chain links TRBV11-2 to TRBJ1-1; 8 bases match TRBD1. Trimming cost V 5 bases and J 11 bases; bases outside gene matches: 10. CDR3 length: 13 amino acids. Germline V gene lookup returns CDR1 SGHAT and CDR2 FQNNGV.

CDR3 sequence: CASTYIESSRGYGYTF. The CDR3 nucleotides read TGTGCCAGCACCTATATTGAGAGTTCCCGGGGGTATGGCTACACCTTC. The V call is TRBV11-2, the J call TRBJ1-2, with TRBD1 as a possible D gene (5 bases). V lost 7 bases and J 5 bases, leaving 23 bases between the germline ends. Germline V gives CDR1 SGHAT, CDR2 FQNNGV. The CDR3 consists of 16 residues.

This chain uses TRBV7-9 with TRBJ2-2; 14 positions agree with TRBD2. The trim removed 1 base at V and 2 bases at J, leaving 3 bases unmatched. Germline V gives CDR1 SEHNR, CDR2 FQNEAQ (reference sequence). CDR3 length equals 18 residues. The CDR3 is CASSLGGLAGGNTGELFF. Here the CDR3 DNA reads TGTGCCAGCAGCTTAGGAGGACTAGCGGGAGGTAACACCGGGGAGCTGTTTTTT.